The clone carrying this T cell receptor beta chain occurred a few times. Its antigen is as yet unknown. The data were taken from a study of T-cell memory formation after mild COVID-19. General study results and limits: There were some responding clones in pre-infection memory, which suggested that cross-reactive memory had joined. Whereas later expanders leaned CD4+, clones contracting day 15 to 85 showed a balanced CD4/CD8 makeup. Contracting CD4+ clones were located mainly in CM and EM, and CD8+ clones in EMRA. There was no confirmation that second-wave clones peaking on day 37 were SARS-CoV-2 specific.

TCRdb redid the calling of the 5' RACE reads with MiXCR, one entry per CDR3 protein. This sample yields 210,000 or so distinct CDR3 sequences, of which under 12% are seen a single time; 2.5% to 3.5% belongs to the top ten. The V and J ends lost 7 bases and 8 bases respectively, with 14 bases between them. CDR3 length: 12 amino acids. The chain uses TRBV12-3 or TRBV12-4 and TRBJ1-2; a weak D match, TRBD1 (5 bases). This TCR derives from a man younger than 30 who had mild COVID-19 (a few samples of this study predate the infection). Cell type and time point are not known. The sequenced sample was PBMCs or a T cell subset sorted from them (not recorded which). The CDR3 DNA follows: TGTGCCAGCACCGGGGCAGATAGGGGCTACACCTTC. This translates into CASTGADRGYTF.